The rows below give T cell receptor beta chains drawn from one sample of a study of blood T cells in healthy people across ages. In TCRdb, the 5' RACE reads were re-called with MiXCR into one record per CDR3 protein. The sample includes about 770,000 distinct CDR3 sequences, roughly 44% of them seen just once. The sequenced sample was blood. Every receptor here comes from a man in his sixties in good health. Both conserved end residues are part of each CDR3. Fields, in order: clone size, V gene, J gene, CDR3 length, D gene, CDR3 DNA, CDR3 protein. D genes are given only for firm matches. Clone size is given for some rows only: seen once, a few or many times, or a class if the clone is expanded.

>-|TRBV10-3|TRBJ2-7|12|-
TGTGCCATCAGCTCAGGGAACTACGAGCAGTACTTC
CAISSGNYEQYF
>-|TRBV11-2|TRBJ1-2|17|TRBD1
TGTGCCAGCAGCCTAGCGACTGGAGGGGGCGCGTCCTATGGCTACACCTTC
CASSLATGGGASYGYTF
>-|TRBV7-9|TRBJ2-5|18|TRBD2
TGTGCCAGCAGCTTACCCCCTGGTAGCGGGGCCCCCGGAGAGACCCAGTACTTC
CASSLPPGSGAPGETQYF
>-|TRBV6-1|TRBJ2-1|15|-
TGTGCCAGCAGTGAATACGTAGAGGGGTCCAATGAGCAGTTCTTC
CASSEYVEGSNEQFF
>-|TRBV10-3|TRBJ2-7|14|TRBD1
TGTGCCATCAGTGCGGACAGGTCCCGGGACGAGCAGTACTTC
CAISADRSRDEQYF
>-|TRBV18|TRBJ1-2|14|-
TGTGCCAGCTCCCCTGATCCGGGCGCGGATGGCTACACCTTC
CASSPDPGADGYTF
>-|TRBV28|TRBJ2-7|14|-
TGTGCCAGCATTAGGGACCTAACTTCCTACGAGCAGTACTTC
CASIRDLTSYEQYF
>-|TRBV7-2|TRBJ2-4|14|-
TGTGCCAGCAGCGTCGGGGGTTCGGAAAACATTCAGTACTTC
CASSVGGSENIQYF
>-|TRBV11-3|TRBJ2-7|14|TRBD1
TGTGCCAGCAGCTTTCCGGACAGGGGTACCGAGCAGTACTTC
CASSFPDRGTEQYF
>few|TRBV10-3|TRBJ1-1|19|-
TGTGCCATCAGTGAGTCATTGGGGACTTCGCGGGGGCCCGACACTGAAGCTTTCTTT
CAISESLGTSRGPDTEAFF
>-|TRBV10-3|TRBJ2-7|15|TRBD1
TGTGCCATCAGACCGGGACAGGGTTCCTACGACGAGCAGTACTTC
CAIRPGQGSYDEQYF
>few|TRBV28|TRBJ2-7|15|TRBD1
TGTGCCAGCAGCGGGACAGGGGGAAACTCCTACGAGCAGTACTTC
CASSGTGGNSYEQYF
>-|TRBV20-1|TRBJ2-7|14|-
TGCAGTGCTAGAGCACAGGGTGGGACCTACGAGCAGTACTTC
CSARAQGGTYEQYF
>many|TRBV12-3/TRBV12-4|TRBJ2-7|14|TRBD1
TGTGCCAGCAGTTACCGGGACAGGGTCTACGAGCAGTACTTC
CASSYRDRVYEQYF
>-|TRBV9|TRBJ1-1|14|TRBD1
TGTGCCAGCAGCGCAGGACAGGGAGGGACTGAAGCTTTCTTT
CASSAGQGGTEAFF
>-|TRBV12-3/TRBV12-4|TRBJ1-6|16|TRBD1
TGTGCCAGCAGTCACCAAGGGACAGGGAGTAATTCACCCCTCCACTTT
CASSHQGTGSNSPLHF
>-|TRBV24-1|TRBJ2-5|15|TRBD2
TGTGCCACCAGTGTGGACAGCGGGGGGCAAGAGACCCAGTACTTC
CATSVDSGGQETQYF
>few|TRBV7-2|TRBJ2-7|15|-
TGTGCCAGCAGCTTACAAGCAGCTGGTTCCTACGAGCAGTACTTC
CASSLQAAGSYEQYF
>-|TRBV6-2/TRBV6-3|TRBJ2-2|15|-
TGTGCCAGCAATCTGGCGAGGGGCCCCTCCGGGGAGCTGTTTTTT
CASNLARGPSGELFF
>few|TRBV7-2|TRBJ2-7|15|-
TGTGCCAGCAGCTTAGCCCCAGGATACTCCTACGAGCAGTACTTC
CASSLAPGYSYEQYF
>-|TRBV25-1|TRBJ2-2|18|TRBD1
TGTGCCAGCAGTGAATCAGGACAGGGGGCCCCTTCCCCCGGGGAGCTGTTTTTT
CASSESGQGAPSPGELFF
>-|TRBV18|TRBJ1-4|15|-
TGTGCCAGCTCACCTGGGGCGCCAACTAATGAAAAACTGTTTTTT
CASSPGAPTNEKLFF
>-|TRBV4-1|TRBJ2-5|15|-
TGCGCCAGCAGCCAAGATATGCTGGACGGAAAAGAGCAGTACTTC
CASSQDMLDGKEQYF
>few|TRBV5-6|TRBJ1-4|14|TRBD1
TGTGCCAGCAGCCAAGGGGGCTGGGCTGAAAAACTGTTTTTT
CASSQGGWAEKLFF
>-|TRBV11-2|TRBJ2-4|13|-
TGTGCCAGCAGCAAAAACGCAGACAACATTCAGTACTTC
CASSKNADNIQYF
>few|TRBV4-2|TRBJ1-4|14|-
TGTGCCAGCAGCCAAGGTGACGATAATGAAAAACTGTTTTTT
CASSQGDDNEKLFF
>-|TRBV7-8|TRBJ2-7|15|TRBD2
TGTGCCAGCAGACGGGGTGGGGGGGGATCCTACGAGCAGTACTTC
CASRRGGGGSYEQYF
>-|TRBV21-1|TRBJ2-3|20|-
TGTGCCAGCAGCAAAGTCCCCAGCGAGAAGAGCGGGGGGGTCGCAGATACGCAGTATTTT
CASSKVPSEKSGGVADTQYF
>few|TRBV9|TRBJ2-1|16|-
TGTGCCAGCAGCCCGCCGACCGGGACACCGGTTAATGAGCAGTTCTTC
CASSPPTGTPVNEQFF
>-|TRBV5-1|TRBJ2-7|12|-
TGCGCCAGCAGCGTGGGGGTAGACGAGCAGTACTTC
CASSVGVDEQYF
>-|TRBV28|TRBJ1-5|14|TRBD1
TGTGCCAGCATTACAGGGGCAGGGATCCAGCCCCAGCATTTT
CASITGAGIQPQHF
>-|TRBV29-1|TRBJ2-7|14|TRBD1
TGCAGCGGTTTAGTGGGACAGGGGAAGAGGAAGCAGTACTTC
CSGLVGQGKRKQYF
>few|TRBV5-1|TRBJ1-1|11|-
TGCGCCAGCAGCCGGGATGGGAAAGCTTTCTTT
CASSRDGKAFF
>-|TRBV5-1|TRBJ2-1|14|-
TGCGCCAGCAGCTTGGGGGCTAGCTTTGATGAGCAGTTCTTC
CASSLGASFDEQFF
>-|TRBV4-1|TRBJ2-3|15|TRBD1
TGCGCCAGCAGCCAACGACGACAGGGCACGGATACGCAGTATTTT
CASSQRRQGTDTQYF
>-|TRBV12-3/TRBV12-4|TRBJ1-2|12|-
TGTGCCAGCAGTTTTGGGGGCCGGGACTACACCTTC
CASSFGGRDYTF
>-|TRBV3-1|TRBJ2-5|17|-
TGTGCCAGCAGCCACCCTGACAGGCCTTTTTTTCGAGAGACCCAGTACTTC
CASSHPDRPFFRETQYF
>-|TRBV20-1|TRBJ2-1|15|TRBD1
TGCAGTGCTATCCCGGGACAGGGGGACAACAATGAGCAGTTCTTC
CSAIPGQGDNNEQFF
>few|TRBV20-1|TRBJ1-5|14|-
TGCAGTGCTAGAGATGGGGGTTACAATCAGCCCCAGCATTTT
CSARDGGYNQPQHF
>-|TRBV12-3/TRBV12-4|TRBJ2-2|15|-
TGTGCCAGCAGTGCTCAGGGGCGAAACACCGGGGAGCTGTTTTTT
CASSAQGRNTGELFF
>few|TRBV5-5|TRBJ2-1|17|TRBD2
TGTGCCAGCAGCTTGGTCGGGGGGGGGAGCTCCTACAATGAGCAGTTCTTC
CASSLVGGGSSYNEQFF
>-|TRBV5-1|TRBJ2-3|16|TRBD2
TGCGCCAGCAGCTTGGGGTCTAGCGGAACCCCAGATACGCAGTATTTT
CASSLGSSGTPDTQYF
>few|TRBV20-1|TRBJ1-6|15|-
TGCAGTGCTAGGGGAGGGAGTCAGGGTAATTCACCCCTCCACTTT
CSARGGSQGNSPLHF
>-|TRBV3-1|TRBJ2-3|12|TRBD2
TGTGCCAGCAGCCAAAAGGGACTAACGCAGTATTTT
CASSQKGLTQYF
>-|TRBV12-3/TRBV12-4|TRBJ1-2|13|-
TGTGCCAGCAGCCCCGTGTTGAGAGGGGGCTACACCTTC
CASSPVLRGGYTF
>-|TRBV27|TRBJ2-1|16|TRBD2
TGTGCCAGCAGTTCACTTAGACTAGCGGGGGGTTTTGAGCAGTTCTTC
CASSSLRLAGGFEQFF
>-|TRBV20-1|TRBJ2-1|17|TRBD2
TGCAGTGCTTCGCCGGGACTAGGGAGGCGTACCTACAATGAGCAGTTCTTC
CSASPGLGRRTYNEQFF
>few|TRBV7-8|TRBJ2-5|17|TRBD1
TGTGCCAGCAGCTCGGACAGGGGGGGGGTGATACAAGAGACCCAGTACTTC
CASSSDRGGVIQETQYF
>many|TRBV6-2/TRBV6-3|TRBJ2-4|13|-
TGTGCCAGCAGCGCCGGGACACCAGGCATTCAGTACTTC
CASSAGTPGIQYF
>few|TRBV11-3|TRBJ2-5|16|TRBD2
TGTGCCAGCAGCTTAGAATCAACTAGCGGGGGATCCACCCAGTACTTC
CASSLESTSGGSTQYF
>few|TRBV4-3|TRBJ1-6|16|-
TGCGCCAGCAGCCAAGATATAGGGACCTATAATTCACCCCTCCACTTT
CASSQDIGTYNSPLHF
>-|TRBV27|TRBJ2-7|15|TRBD1
TGTGCCAGCAGACCCGGGACAGGATACTCCGACGAGCAGTACTTC
CASRPGTGYSDEQYF
>few|TRBV28|TRBJ2-7|18|TRBD2
TGTGCCAGCAGTTCGGACCGGGACTATCCTCCTTCCACCTACGAGCAGTACTTC
CASSSDRDYPPSTYEQYF